Sequencing of this TCR beta chain was carried out in a study of blood T cell repertoires in COVID-19. Study details: Specimens from acute and convalescent COVID-19 originated in the United States, Italy and Spain.

Methods used by the authors: Reference gene primers were amplified, and this amplification served to estimate nucleated cell counts. Sequenced by immunoSEQ multiplex PCR; TCRdb stores in-frame clones only, minus some. D and trimming were read from the DNA, whereas the V and J calls and clone size are those reported in that table. The sample lists hundreds of thousands of clones, about nine tenths seen once, with 1.5% to 2% in the top ten. This CDR3 has 16 residues. V dropped 5 bases and J dropped 6; count of bases not matched to a gene: 8. CDR1 and CDR2 from the germline V gene are SNHLY and FYNNEI. Individuals aged about 18 to 89 years were recruited from around 22 US areas. Two negative PCRs, clearance, or symptom resolution had been documented for recovered Cohort 3 donors.

This clonotype was obtained from a woman aged 18 to 35 who had recovered from COVID-19. The chain recombines TRBV2 with TRBJ2-1; 12 bases agree with TRBD2. Sequencing used PBMCs or T cells enriched from blood (not recorded which). CDR3 nucleotides: TGTGCCAGCAGTATTCGGACTAGCGGGATTGGCAATGAGCAGTTCTTC. It codes for CASSIRTSGIGNEQFF.